Below, 29 T cell receptor beta chains from the same sample are listed, as sequenced in a study of siplizumab effects on memory and regulatory T cells. Only in-frame clones appear in the TCRdb table, and some are missing; sequencing was by immunoSEQ multiplex PCR. The data show approximately 100,000 clones, with 80% to 95% seen just once and over 0.15% held by the top ten. The source material was non-Treg CD4+ T cells sorted from blood. These receptors all stem from a human donor in good health.

The rearrangement uses TRBV6-5 and TRBJ2-7; D tentatively reads TRBD1 or TRBD2 (5 bases each). The ends were cut back, 4 bases at V and 2 bases at J, with 12 bases in the middle. Germline CDR1 is MNHEY and CDR2 is SVGAGI. The CDR3 covers 14 residues. In DNA form, the CDR3 reads TGTGCCAGCAGTTCCCGGGACGGAGCCTACGAGCAGTACTTC. Translated, it gives CASSSRDGAYEQYF.

The rearrangement joins TRBV10-1 to TRBJ1-5, with D unclear. CDR3 length: 12 residues. Germline CDR1 and CDR2: WNHNN and SYGVQD (reference sequence). Trimming shortened V by 8 bases and J by 1 base, and 6 bases separated the two germline ends. In nucleotides, the CDR3 is TGCGCCAGCTCCGAAAGCAATCAGCCCCAGCATTTT. Amino acid sequence: CASSESNQPQHF.

The chain has TRBV18 and TRBJ2-2, with TRBD1 as a possible D gene (5 bases). This CDR3 has 16 amino acids. Germline CDR1 KGHSH, CDR2 LQKENI. V gave up 3 bases and J gave up 1 base, with 12 bases separating them. Written as DNA, the CDR3 is TGTGCCAGCTCACCCAGACAGAGTGGGAACACCGGGGAGCTGTTTTTT. It codes for CASSPRQSGNTGELFF.

This chain's CDR3 is CASSLPPGHPNSPLHF. The CDR3 bases are TGTGCCAGCAGTTTACCTCCGGGACATCCCAATTCACCCCTCCACTTT. V gene TRBV27 combines with J gene TRBJ1-6; perhaps TRBD1 as D (6 bases). Germline CDR1 MNHEY, CDR2 SMNVEV (reference sequence). V was pared by 2 bases and J by 7 bases, with 15 bases between. There are 16 residues in the CDR3.

This clone appeared a few times. This chain joins TRBV30 and TRBJ1-4; no firm D call. Trimming stripped 8 bases from V and 0 bases from J, with 13 bases between. Germline CDR1 GTSNPN, CDR2 SVGIG (reference sequence). CDR3 length: 14 amino acids. In nucleotides, the CDR3 is TGTGCCCGCTCACTGGCCACAACTAATGAAAAACTGTTTTTT. This sequence encodes CARSLATTNEKLFF.

The gene calls are TRBV20-1 and TRBJ1-2; unclear D gene. From germline, CDR1 is DFQATT and CDR2 SNEGSKA (reference sequence). V lost 1 base, J lost 5 bases, and 5 bases lay in between. This CDR3 region has 11 residues. In nucleotides, the CDR3 is TGCAGTGCTAGAGGGCTTTATGGCTACACCTTC. Protein: CSARGLYGYTF.

V usage is TRBV5-4 and J usage is TRBJ2-3; D gene unclear. The CDR3 is 14 amino acids. Germline V gives CDR1 SGHNT, CDR2 YYREEE (reference sequence). V was pared by 4 bases and J by 2 bases, with 11 bases between. DNA of the CDR3: TGTGCCAGCAGCGCCGGGTCCCACACAGATACGCAGTATTTT. It yields the protein CASSAGSHTDTQYF.

The chain carries TRBV5-3 and TRBJ1-5; a possible D gene is TRBD1 (5 bases). TRBV5-3 is an ORF for which the function is uncertain. The V gene lost 4 bases and the J gene lost 6 bases, with 11 bases spanning the gap. The CDR3 runs 13 residues. The CDR3 reads CARSRDGIQPQHF. The CDR3 nucleotides read TGTGCCAGAAGCCGGGACGGCATTCAGCCCCAGCATTTT.

V is TRBV19 and J is TRBJ2-1, with 13 nucleotides matching TRBD2. The germline V gene has CDR1 LNHDA and CDR2 SQIVND (reference sequence). After removal of 3 bases from V and 4 bases from J, the junction contained 3 bases not matched to a gene. This CDR3 is built from 16 residues. CDR3 in amino acids: CASSIQGLAGYNEQFF. CDR3 nucleotide sequence: TGTGCCAGTAGTATCCAGGGACTAGCGGGGTACAATGAGCAGTTCTTC.

The chain recombines TRBV7-9 with TRBJ2-1; 14 bases agree with TRBD2. Germline assignment: CDR1 SEHNR and CDR2 FQNEAQ (reference sequence). J gave up 6 bases and V 5 bases, and 3 bases lay outside the gene matches. This CDR3 contains 15 residues. The CDR3 spells CASSTGLAGVNEQFF. In DNA form, the CDR3 reads TGTGCCAGCAGCACGGGACTAGCGGGGGTCAATGAGCAGTTCTTC.

V gene TRBV6-5 combines with J gene TRBJ2-2; D not resolved. The germline V and J ends were trimmed by 0 bases and 5 bases, with 7 bases remaining between them. CDR1 and CDR2 from the germline V gene are MNHEY and SVGAGI. There are 14 residues in the CDR3. The CDR3 protein is CASSYSIVTGELFF. Written as DNA, the CDR3 is TGTGCCAGCAGTTACTCGATCGTTACCGGGGAGCTGTTTTTT.

This chain connects TRBV4-1 to TRBJ2-3, with a weak D call TRBD2 (7 bases). The ends were cut back, 0 bases at V and 14 bases at J, with 12 bases in the middle. Germline loops: CDR1 MGHRA, CDR2 YSYEKL. This CDR3 comprises 12 residues. CDR3 amino acids: CASSQDLGGPYF. The CDR3 DNA follows: TGCGCCAGCAGCCAAGATTTGGGGGGGCCGTATTTT.

Regarding this clone: This sample also contains other DNA sequences that code for the same CDR3. The rearrangement links TRBV11-3 to TRBJ1-1, with D unclear. The germline CDR1 and CDR2 sequences are SGHNT and YENEEA. The CDR3 loop spans 13 amino acids. The germline V and J ends were trimmed by 1 base and 1 base, with 4 bases remaining between them. The CDR3 sequence: CASSLGGNTEAFF. CDR3 in DNA: TGTGCCAGCAGCTTAGGAGGGAACACTGAAGCTTTCTTT.

As regards this clone: A junction end diverges from the germline sequence, so it may reflect a read error. This chain uses TRBV20-1 with TRBJ1-6; D remains unclear. From germline, CDR1 is DFQATT and CDR2 SNEGSKA (reference sequence). The CDR3 runs to 10 residues. The CDR3 region is CSASSPSLLF. The DNA for the CDR3 is TGCAGTGCTAGTAGTCCTTCCCTACTCTTT.

The chain links TRBV7-2 to TRBJ2-7, with D perhaps matching TRBD1 (6 bases). This CDR3 is 15 amino acids long. V shed 3 bases and J shed 3 bases, with 15 bases lying between them. Germline V gives CDR1 SGHTA, CDR2 FQGNSA. In DNA form, the CDR3 reads TGTGCCAGCAGCTTGTCGGACAGCCAGGGCTACGAGCAGTACTTC. Residues: CASSLSDSQGYEQYF.

This rearrangement joins TRBV4-2 to TRBJ1-2; 9 nucleotides match TRBD1. V shed 1 base and J 6 bases; nucleotides not matched to a gene: 6. CDR3 size: 15 residues. Germline assignment: CDR1 LGHNA and CDR2 YNFKEQ. CDR3 region: CASSQGDRERDGYTF. As DNA, the CDR3 is TGTGCCAGCAGCCAAGGGGACAGGGAAAGAGATGGCTACACCTTC.

The chain employs TRBV7-3 and TRBJ1-5; maybe TRBD1 (5 bases). This CDR3 comprises 16 residues. CDR1 and CDR2 from the germline V gene are SGHTA and FQGTGA. The ends were cut back, 0 bases at V and 5 bases at J, with 14 bases in the middle. CDR3 DNA: TGTGCCAGCAGCTTAACGTTCGGCAGGGTCCATCAGCCCCAGCATTTT. It specifies CASSLTFGRVHQPQHF.

The J gene is TRBJ2-2, the V gene TRBV28; 7 bases match TRBD1. CDR3 length: 14 amino acids. Germline trimming cut 3 bases from V and 7 bases from J; bases unmatched to any gene: 5. The germline CDR1 and CDR2 sequences are MDHEN and SYDVKM. CDR3 DNA sequence: TGTGCCAGCAGTTTCGACAGGGTCGGCGGGGAGCTGTTTTTT. Residues: CASSFDRVGGELFF.

The chain couples TRBV14 to TRBJ2-7; D tentatively reads TRBD1 or TRBD2 (5 bases each). V lost 6 bases and J 3 bases, leaving 12 bases between the germline ends. The germline gives CDR1 SGHDN, CDR2 FVKESK. The CDR3 is made up of 13 amino acids. For the CDR3, the DNA is TGTGCCAGCAGTGAGGGACGGATCTACGAGCAGTACTTC. This translates into CASSEGRIYEQYF.

The genes are TRBV10-3 and TRBJ2-5, with TRBD1 matching 7 bases. The V gene's germline CDR1 is ENHRY and CDR2 SYGVKD. V was clipped by 4 bases and J by 5 bases; unmatched bases: 10. The CDR3 sequence is 15 residues long. The CDR3 DNA follows: TGTGCCATCAGTGCAGAGCCGGACAGGATGGAGACCCAGTACTTC. Its protein is CAISAEPDRMETQYF.

This chain links TRBV6-6 with TRBJ2-2; a weak D match, TRBD2 (6 bases). V gave up 11 bases and J gave up 9 bases, with 19 bases separating them. The CDR3 runs to 13 residues. Germline V gene sequence: CDR1 MNHNY, CDR2 SVGAGI (reference sequence). The CDR3 loop is CAAQMGGERELFF. DNA for the CDR3: TGTGCCGCACAGATGGGCGGGGAGAGGGAGCTGTTTTTT.

The rearrangement links TRBV29-1 to TRBJ1-2; 9 nucleotides match TRBD1. Trimming removed 7 bases from V and 8 bases from J; junction bases left unmatched: 8. This CDR3 has 12 residues. Germline V gene sequence: CDR1 SQVTM, CDR2 ANQGSEA. CDR3 region: CSDHRGLGGYTF. The DNA for the CDR3 is TGCAGCGACCACAGGGGGCTAGGGGGCTACACCTTC.

The gene calls are TRBV27 and TRBJ2-7; D remains ambiguous. V lost 2 bases to trimming and J lost 5 bases, with 10 bases between them. The CDR3 contains 13 residues. Germline V gives CDR1 MNHEY, CDR2 SMNVEV (reference sequence). CDR3 loop: CASSLRAFDEQYF. CDR3 sequence (DNA): TGTGCCAGCAGTTTAAGGGCATTCGACGAGCAGTACTTC.

The chain uses TRBV5-4 and TRBJ2-7; D ambiguous. Germline V gene sequence: CDR1 SGHNT, CDR2 YYREEE (reference sequence). The length of the CDR3 is 11 residues. Trimming removed 1 base at V and 5 bases at J, with 4 bases between. The CDR3 DNA sequence: TGTGCCAGCAGCTTGCGAAACGAGCAGTACTTC. Translated: CASSLRNEQYF.

This chain connects TRBV2 to TRBJ2-2; D is unresolved. Germline values: CDR1 SNHLY, CDR2 FYNNEI. The CDR3 is 14 residues long. With 10 bases removed from V and 3 bases from J, the gap between germline ends came to 15 bases. The CDR3 loop is CATQVLLDTGELFF. CDR3 DNA: TGTGCCACCCAAGTGCTGCTTGACACCGGGGAGCTGTTTTTT.

The chain combines TRBV5-4 with TRBJ1-1; TRBD1 might be the D (6 bases). The V and J ends lost 5 bases and 5 bases respectively, with 16 bases between them. CDR1 SGHNT and CDR2 YYREEE come from the germline V gene (reference sequence). The CDR3 covers 14 residues. CDR3 sequence reads: CASSQQGRETEAFF. DNA of the CDR3: TGTGCCAGCAGTCAACAGGGAAGAGAAACTGAAGCTTTCTTT.

This rearrangement joins TRBV9 to TRBJ2-7; D is possibly TRBD1 (6 bases). With 0 bases removed from V and 7 bases from J, the gap between germline ends came to 11 bases. CDR1 is SGDLS and CDR2 is YYNGEE in the germline V gene. The CDR3 runs to 13 residues. CDR3 region: CASSVVGGGEQYF. The CDR3 DNA reads TGTGCCAGCAGCGTAGTTGGGGGCGGGGAGCAGTACTTC.

J is TRBJ2-4 and V is TRBV6-4, with 7 positions matching TRBD1. CDR3 size: 14 residues. V trimming: 0 bases; J trimming: 7 bases; junction bases outside the gene matches: 3. CDR1 and CDR2 (germline): MRHNA, SNTAGT. Here the CDR3 DNA reads TGTGCCAGCAGTGACTCCGGGACAGCCAACATTCAGTACTTC. It yields the protein CASSDSGTANIQYF.

The chain recombines TRBV6-1 with TRBJ2-7, with 12 bases fitting TRBD2. CDR1 and CDR2 (germline): MNHNS, SASEGT. The CDR3 totals 19 residues. Trimming took 2 bases from V and 4 from J; bases not matched to a gene: 15. The CDR3: CASSERVVLAGGPIYEQYF. CDR3 nucleotide sequence: TGTGCCAGCAGTGAACGGGTGGTCCTAGCGGGGGGGCCGATATACGAGCAGTACTTC.